Each of the 22 T cell receptor beta chains below was sequenced from the same sample in a study of regulatory T cells in long-lasting Graves disease. Time point specified: persistent/refractory GD, antithyroid drugs over 5 years with positive TRAb. RNA isolated from PBMCs was used to make the TCR library. Construction of the TCR beta libraries employed iRepertoire HTBI primers in conjunction with Arm-PCR of CDR3 regions. TCRdb re-analysed the multiplex PCR reads in MiXCR, keeping a single row per CDR3 protein. The sample holds over 250,000 distinct CDR3 sequences, 20% to 25% seen once. The specimen comprised peripheral blood mononuclear cells (PBMCs), sampled when the disease was refractory, from a patient treated with antithyroid drugs. Source of these receptors: a female donor with Graves disease.

V usage is TRBV6-1 and J usage is TRBJ2-2; 9 bases agree with TRBD1. Germline V gene sequence: CDR1 MNHNS, CDR2 SASEGT. V was clipped by 6 bases and J by 6 bases; unmatched bases: 8. The CDR3 is 15 amino acids. The CDR3 region is CASRPGQGIPGELFF. CDR3 sequence (DNA): TGTGCCAGCAGACCGGGACAGGGAATTCCCGGGGAGCTGTTTTTT.

The chain recombines TRBV29-1 with TRBJ2-3; TRBD2 matches at 7 bases. The germline CDR1 and CDR2 sequences are SQVTM and ANQGSEA. This CDR3 is built from 14 residues. V was pared by 4 bases and J by 2 bases, with 6 bases of the junction left unmatched. CDR3 bases: TGCAGCGTTGCAGGGACTACTTCCACAGATACGCAGTATTTT. This encodes CSVAGTTSTDTQYF.

This clonotype came up many times. The chain combines TRBV28 with TRBJ2-7; weak D call: TRBD2 (6 bases). The germline CDR1 and CDR2 sequences are MDHEN and SYDVKM. The CDR3 sequence is 15 residues long. V was cut by 2 bases and J by 5 bases, with 16 bases left in between. This chain's CDR3 is CASSLRWAGINEQYF. In DNA, the CDR3 is TGTGCCAGCAGTTTAAGGTGGGCGGGGATAAACGAGCAGTACTTC.

This clonotype was observed a few times. The chain recombines TRBV11-2 with TRBJ2-1; the D gene is possibly TRBD2 (5 bases). V was pared by 5 bases and J by 7 bases, with 9 bases between. The V gene's germline CDR1 is SGHAT and CDR2 FQNNGV. The CDR3 runs 12 residues. In nucleotides, the CDR3 is TGTGCCAGCAGCCGGACGGGAAATGAGCAGTTCTTC. Its protein is CASSRTGNEQFF. Supplemented by reference TRBV11-2 and TRBJ2-1, the full variable domain reads EAGVAQSPRYKIIEKRQSVAFWCNPISGHATLYWYQQILGQGPKLLIQFQNNGVVDDSQLPKDRFSAERLKGVDSTLKIQPAKLEDSAVYLCASSRTGNEQFFGPGTRLTVL.

The chain has TRBV29-1 and TRBJ2-7; either TRBD1 or TRBD2 may fit D (6 bases each). This CDR3 is 13 amino acids long. CDR1 is SQVTM, CDR2 ANQGSEA, per germline. V lost 3 bases and J lost 2, with 11 bases in between. The DNA for the CDR3 is TGCAGCGTTGATGAGGGGGGTACCTACGAGCAGTACTTC. It specifies CSVDEGGTYEQYF.

This clonotype was picked up many times. This chain links TRBV20-1 with TRBJ2-5; the match to TRBD2 covers 7 bases. Germline V gene lookup returns CDR1 DFQATT and CDR2 SNEGSKA (reference sequence). This CDR3 is built from 13 residues. The ends lost 5 bases at V and 3 bases at J; junction bases unmatched: 6. DNA of the CDR3: TGCAGTGCTCTTCAACTAGCGAAAGAGACCCAGTACTTC. Protein product: CSALQLAKETQYF.

The V gene is TRBV25-1, the J gene TRBJ2-7; unclear D gene. V lost 3 bases and J 0 bases, leaving 6 bases between the germline ends. Germline-derived CDR1 and CDR2 are MGHDK and SYGVNS. The CDR3 runs 13 residues. CDR3 protein: CASSDSPSYEQYF. The CDR3 nucleotides read TGTGCCAGCAGTGACAGTCCCTCCTACGAGCAGTACTTC.

The chain links TRBV2 to TRBJ2-3, with TRBD1 matching 9 bases. Trimming removed 8 bases from V and 4 bases from J; junction bases left unmatched: 7. CDR1 and CDR2 from the germline V gene are SNHLY and FYNNEI. CDR3 size: 14 residues. The CDR3 DNA is TGTGCCAGCCCAAAGGACAGGGGCCCAGATACGCAGTATTTT. Its translation is CASPKDRGPDTQYF. Variable domain in full (rest from reference TRBV2 and TRBJ2-3): EPEVTQTPSHQVTQMGQEVILRCVPISNHLYFYWYRQILGQKVEFLVSFYNNEISEKSEIFDDQFSVERPDGSNFTLKIRSTKLEDSAMYFCASPKDRGPDTQYFGPGTRLTVL.

Ten or more counts support this clonotype. The V and J genes are TRBV5-5 and TRBJ2-2; D is unclear. Germline CDR1 is SGHKS and CDR2 is YYEKEE (reference sequence). This CDR3 has 15 residues. The germline V and J ends were trimmed by 0 bases and 5 bases, with 11 bases remaining between them. In nucleotides, the CDR3 is TGTGCCAGCAGCTTGGCCATGGGATCTACCGGGGAGCTGTTTTTT. Encoded protein: CASSLAMGSTGELFF. Variable domain in full (rest from reference TRBV5-5 and TRBJ2-2): DAGVTQSPTHLIKTRGQQVTLRCSPISGHKSVSWYQQVLGQGPQFIFQYYEKEERGRGNFPDRFSARQFPNYSSELNVNALLLGDSALYLCASSLAMGSTGELFFGEGSRLTVL.

This clonotype was seen only a few times. This chain uses TRBV20-1 with TRBJ1-1; D is possibly TRBD1 (6 bases). In germline, CDR1 is DFQATT, CDR2 SNEGSKA (reference sequence). The V end was cut by 2 bases, the J end by 2 bases, with 12 bases between. CDR3 size: 14 residues. CDR3 sequence (DNA): TGCAGTGCTAGAAGTGGCAGGGGAAACACTGAAGCTTTCTTT. Its translation is CSARSGRGNTEAFF.

This chain connects TRBV6-4 to TRBJ1-5, with 7 bases aligning to TRBD1. Losses at the gene ends were 2 bases for V and 2 bases for J; bases not matched to a gene: 15. Germline V gene data show CDR1 as MRHNA and CDR2 as SNTAGT. This CDR3 comprises 19 residues. The DNA of the CDR3 is TGTGCCAGCAGTGACGGGTCCCACCTTCGGGACAGAGGCAATCAGCCCCAGCATTTT. It is translated as CASSDGSHLRDRGNQPQHF.

At least ten counts were recorded for this clonotype. The V gene is TRBV7-2, the J gene TRBJ1-5; D gene unclear. The length of the CDR3 is 14 residues. Trimming stripped 1 base from V and 5 bases from J, with 9 bases between. Germline CDR1 is SGHTA and CDR2 is FQGNSA. The CDR3 loop reads CASSLDGVDQPQHF. The CDR3 region has the DNA TGTGCCAGCAGCTTAGATGGGGTGGATCAGCCCCAGCATTTT.

The V call is TRBV7-9, the J call TRBJ2-7; tentative D call: TRBD2 (5 bases). The CDR3 has 13 amino acids. Germline V gene data show CDR1 as SEHNR and CDR2 as FQNEAQ (reference sequence). V was shortened by 7 bases and J by 0 bases, with 10 bases between the two germline ends. CDR3 residues: CASTASGSYEQYF. The CDR3 nucleotides are TGTGCCAGCACCGCCAGCGGCTCCTACGAGCAGTACTTC.

This clonotype occurred many times. The CDR3 DNA follows: TGTGCCAGCAGCTTAGGGGGGATTTATCAGCCCCAGCATTTT. Its translation is CASSLGGIYQPQHF. The chain employs TRBV7-2 and TRBJ1-5; tentative D call: TRBD1 (5 bases). The CDR3 length is 14 residues. V was cut by 1 base and J by 5 bases, with 9 bases left in between. Germline values: CDR1 SGHTA, CDR2 FQGNSA.

This rearrangement joins TRBV20-1 to TRBJ2-3, with TRBD2 matching over 11 bases. This CDR3 contains 15 residues. From germline, CDR1 is DFQATT and CDR2 SNEGSKA (reference sequence). After removal of 5 bases from V and 5 bases from J, the junction contained 9 bases not matched to a gene. The CDR3 DNA sequence: TGCAGTGCTGAAATAGCGGGAGGGCCCGGAGATACGCAGTATTTT. Protein sequence: CSAEIAGGPGDTQYF.

The chain recombines TRBV19 with TRBJ1-5; D remains ambiguous. Trimming stripped 2 bases from V and 3 bases from J, with 8 bases between. Germline CDR1 LNHDA, CDR2 SQIVND (reference sequence). The CDR3 contains 14 residues. This chain's CDR3 is CASSITRYNQPQHF. The CDR3 nucleotides are TGTGCCAGTAGTATAACACGGTACAATCAGCCCCAGCATTTT.

This clonotype occurred many times. The rearrangement links TRBV10-3 to TRBJ1-1; D ambiguous. V dropped 0 bases and J dropped 6 bases, with 8 bases sitting between them. The CDR3 extends over 13 amino acids. Germline CDR1 is ENHRY and CDR2 is SYGVKD. CDR3 in DNA: TGTGCCATCAGTGAGTCGTCCTTCCCTGAAGCTTTCTTT. Encoded protein: CAISESSFPEAFF.

This clonotype was seen only a few times. The gene calls are TRBV5-1 and TRBJ1-5; D call uncertain. The CDR3 runs 15 residues. V gave up 2 bases and J gave up 3 bases, with 12 bases separating them. The germline gives CDR1 SGHRS, CDR2 YFSETQ. The CDR3 here is CASSFGGSDNQPQHF. CDR3 coding DNA: TGCGCCAGCAGCTTTGGAGGGTCTGACAATCAGCCCCAGCATTTT.

The gene calls are TRBV7-9 and TRBJ2-5, with 10 nucleotides matching TRBD1. Germline CDR1 and CDR2: SEHNR and FQNEAQ (reference sequence). The CDR3 has 14 residues. DNA for the CDR3: TGTGCAGGGGACAGGGGAGGCCGCCAAGAGACCCAGTACTTC. Translated: CAGDRGGRQETQYF.

In this sample, this clonotype turned up many times. CDR3: CASSVDPGHNSNQPQHF. The CDR3 nucleotides read TGTGCCAGCAGCGTGGACCCCGGACACAATAGCAATCAGCCCCAGCATTTT. The chain couples TRBV9 to TRBJ1-5; perhaps TRBD1 as D (5 bases). The germline gives CDR1 SGDLS, CDR2 YYNGEE. The CDR3 spans 17 residues. V dropped 2 bases and J dropped 0 bases, with 15 bases sitting between them.

This clonotype was detected many times. This sequence joins TRBV27 and TRBJ1-2; D is uncertain. This CDR3 region has 15 residues. Germline assignment: CDR1 MNHEY and CDR2 SMNVEV (reference sequence). V was shortened by 6 bases and J by 0 bases, with 14 bases between the two germline ends. CDR3 coding DNA: TGTGCCAGCAGCTCCCATATTCTCCCTAACTATGGCTACACCTTC. As protein: CASSSHILPNYGYTF.

Only one count was recorded for this clonotype. A much larger clone differs from this one at a single base, so this may be a read error. The chain joins TRBV3-1 to TRBJ2-5; tentatively, D is TRBD1 (6 bases). Germline V CDR1 and CDR2: LGHDT, YNNKEL (reference sequence). The length of the CDR3 is 14 residues. CDR3 in amino acids: CASSQTGLSETQCF. The CDR3 nucleotides are TGTGCCAGCAGCCAAACAGGGTTATCGGAGACCCAGTGCTTC.